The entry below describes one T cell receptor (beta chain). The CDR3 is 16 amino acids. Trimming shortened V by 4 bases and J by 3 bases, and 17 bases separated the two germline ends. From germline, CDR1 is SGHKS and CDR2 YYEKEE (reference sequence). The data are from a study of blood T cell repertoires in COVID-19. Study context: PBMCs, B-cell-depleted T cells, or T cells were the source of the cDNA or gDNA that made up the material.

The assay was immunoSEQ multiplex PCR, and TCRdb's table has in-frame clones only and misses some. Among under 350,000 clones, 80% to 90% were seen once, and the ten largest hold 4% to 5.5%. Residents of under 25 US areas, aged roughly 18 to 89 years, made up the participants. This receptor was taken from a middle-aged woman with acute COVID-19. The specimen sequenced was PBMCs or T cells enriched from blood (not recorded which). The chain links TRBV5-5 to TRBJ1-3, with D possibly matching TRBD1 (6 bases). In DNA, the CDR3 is TGTGCCAGCAGCGGGGGCGACAGGCCCAGTGGAAACACCATATATTTT. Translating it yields CASSGGDRPSGNTIYF.